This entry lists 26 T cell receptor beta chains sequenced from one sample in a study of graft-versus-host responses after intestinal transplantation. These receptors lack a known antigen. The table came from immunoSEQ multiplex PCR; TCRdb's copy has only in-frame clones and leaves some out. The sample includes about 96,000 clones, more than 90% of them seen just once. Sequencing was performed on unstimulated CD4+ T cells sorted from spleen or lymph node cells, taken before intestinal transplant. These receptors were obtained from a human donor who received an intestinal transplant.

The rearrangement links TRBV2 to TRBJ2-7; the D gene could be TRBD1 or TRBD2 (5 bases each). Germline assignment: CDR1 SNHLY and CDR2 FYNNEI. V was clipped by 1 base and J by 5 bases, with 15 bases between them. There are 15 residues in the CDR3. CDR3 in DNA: TGTGCCAGCAGTGAAGGTCCCGGGACGATCGACGAGCAGTACTTC. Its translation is CASSEGPGTIDEQYF.

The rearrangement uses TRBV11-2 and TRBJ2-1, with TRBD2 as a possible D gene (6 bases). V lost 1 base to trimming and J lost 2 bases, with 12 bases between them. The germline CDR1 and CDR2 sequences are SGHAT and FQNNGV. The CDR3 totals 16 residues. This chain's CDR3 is CASSLGRDWTYNEQFF. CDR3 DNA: TGTGCCAGCAGCTTAGGAAGGGACTGGACCTACAATGAGCAGTTCTTC. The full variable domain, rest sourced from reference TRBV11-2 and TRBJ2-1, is EAGVAQSPRYKIIEKRQSVAFWCNPISGHATLYWYQQILGQGPKLLIQFQNNGVVDDSQLPKDRFSAERLKGVDSTLKIQPAKLEDSAVYLCASSLGRDWTYNEQFFGPGTRLTVL.

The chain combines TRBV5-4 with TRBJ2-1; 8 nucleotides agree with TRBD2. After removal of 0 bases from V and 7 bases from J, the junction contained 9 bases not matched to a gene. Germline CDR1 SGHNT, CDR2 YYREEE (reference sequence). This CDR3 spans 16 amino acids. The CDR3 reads CASSLVAGRAGNEQFF. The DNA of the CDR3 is TGTGCCAGCAGCTTGGTAGCGGGAAGGGCCGGGAATGAGCAGTTCTTC.

The CDR3 region has the DNA TGCGCCAGCAGTGCCACGGGAGTGGGCACAGATACGCAGTATTTT. It is translated as CASSATGVGTDTQYF. This chain connects TRBV10-2 to TRBJ2-3, with a weak D call TRBD2 (6 bases). V dropped 4 bases and J dropped 1 base, with 12 bases sitting between them. CDR1 is WSHSY, CDR2 SAAADI, per germline. CDR3 size: 15 residues.

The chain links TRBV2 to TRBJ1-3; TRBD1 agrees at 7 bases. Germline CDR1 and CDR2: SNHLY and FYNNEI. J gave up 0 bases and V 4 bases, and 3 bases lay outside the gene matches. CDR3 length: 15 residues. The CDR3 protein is CASSVTGSSGNTIYF. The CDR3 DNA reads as TGTGCCAGCAGTGTGACAGGGAGCTCTGGAAACACCATATATTTT.

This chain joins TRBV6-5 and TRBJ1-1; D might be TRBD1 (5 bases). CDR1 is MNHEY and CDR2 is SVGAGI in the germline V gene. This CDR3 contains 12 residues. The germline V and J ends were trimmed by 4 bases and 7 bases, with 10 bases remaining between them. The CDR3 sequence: CASSSPGYEAFF. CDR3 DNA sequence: TGTGCCAGCAGTTCCCCAGGGTATGAAGCTTTCTTT.

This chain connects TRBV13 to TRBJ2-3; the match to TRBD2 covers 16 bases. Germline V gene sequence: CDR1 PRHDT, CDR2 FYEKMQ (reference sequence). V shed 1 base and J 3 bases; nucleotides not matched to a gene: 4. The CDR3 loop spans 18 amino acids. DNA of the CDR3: TGTGCCAGCAGCTTAGCGGGACTAGCGGGAGGGAGTACAGATACGCAGTATTTT. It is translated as CASSLAGLAGGSTDTQYF.

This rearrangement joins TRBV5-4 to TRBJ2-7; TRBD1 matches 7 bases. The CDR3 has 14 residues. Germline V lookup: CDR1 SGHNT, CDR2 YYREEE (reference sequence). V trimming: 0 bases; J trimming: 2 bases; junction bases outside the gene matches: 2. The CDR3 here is CASSLGDRAYEQYF. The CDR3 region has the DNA TGTGCCAGCAGCTTGGGGGACAGAGCCTACGAGCAGTACTTC. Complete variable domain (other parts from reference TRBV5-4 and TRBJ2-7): ETGVTQSPTHLIKTRGQQVTLRCSSQSGHNTVSWYQQALGQGPQFIFQYYREEENGRGNFPPRFSGLQFPNYSSELNVNALELDDSALYLCASSLGDRAYEQYFGPGTRLTVT.

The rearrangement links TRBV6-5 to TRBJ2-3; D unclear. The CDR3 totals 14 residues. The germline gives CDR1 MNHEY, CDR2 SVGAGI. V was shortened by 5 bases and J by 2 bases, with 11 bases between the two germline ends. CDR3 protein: CASSPSSLTDTQYF. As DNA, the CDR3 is TGTGCCAGCAGTCCCTCGTCCCTCACAGATACGCAGTATTTT.

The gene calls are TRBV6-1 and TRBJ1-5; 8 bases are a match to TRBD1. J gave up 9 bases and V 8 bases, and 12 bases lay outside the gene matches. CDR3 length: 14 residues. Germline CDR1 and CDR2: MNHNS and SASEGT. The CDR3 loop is CASCPTGVITPQHF. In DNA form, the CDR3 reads TGTGCCAGCTGTCCGACAGGGGTAATTACGCCCCAGCATTTT.

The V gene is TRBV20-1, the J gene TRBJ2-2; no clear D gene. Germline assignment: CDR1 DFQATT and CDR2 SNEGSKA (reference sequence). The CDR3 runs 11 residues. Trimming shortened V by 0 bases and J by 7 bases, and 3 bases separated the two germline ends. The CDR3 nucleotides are TGCAGTGCTAGAGACGACGGGGAGCTGTTTTTT. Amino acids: CSARDDGELFF.

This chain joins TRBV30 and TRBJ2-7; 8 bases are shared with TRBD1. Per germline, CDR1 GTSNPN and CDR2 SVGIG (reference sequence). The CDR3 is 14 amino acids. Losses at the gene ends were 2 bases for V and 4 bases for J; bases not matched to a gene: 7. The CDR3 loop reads CAWSRTGLPYEQYF. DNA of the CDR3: TGTGCCTGGAGTCGGACAGGGTTGCCTTACGAGCAGTACTTC.

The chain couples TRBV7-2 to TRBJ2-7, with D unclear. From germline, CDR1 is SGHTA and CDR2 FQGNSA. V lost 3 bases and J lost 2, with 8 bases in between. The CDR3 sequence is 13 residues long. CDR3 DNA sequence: TGTGCCAGCAGCTTGAAGGTACCCTACGAGCAGTACTTC. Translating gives CASSLKVPYEQYF.

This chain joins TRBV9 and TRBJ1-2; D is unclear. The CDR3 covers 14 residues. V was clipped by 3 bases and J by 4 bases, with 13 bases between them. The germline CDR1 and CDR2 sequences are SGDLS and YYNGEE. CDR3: CASSAQQISYGYTF. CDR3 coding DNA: TGTGCCAGCAGCGCCCAACAGATTTCCTATGGCTACACCTTC.

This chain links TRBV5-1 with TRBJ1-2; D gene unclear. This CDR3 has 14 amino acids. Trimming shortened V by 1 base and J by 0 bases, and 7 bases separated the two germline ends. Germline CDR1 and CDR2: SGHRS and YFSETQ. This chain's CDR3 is CASSLNAANYGYTF. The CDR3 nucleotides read TGCGCCAGCAGCTTGAATGCGGCTAACTATGGCTACACCTTC.

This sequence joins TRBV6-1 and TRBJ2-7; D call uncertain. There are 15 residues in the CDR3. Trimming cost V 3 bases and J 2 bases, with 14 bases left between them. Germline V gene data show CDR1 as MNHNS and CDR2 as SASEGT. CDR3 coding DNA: TGTGCCAGCAGTGACGGGTTCCGGCTTACCTACGAGCAGTACTTC. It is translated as CASSDGFRLTYEQYF.

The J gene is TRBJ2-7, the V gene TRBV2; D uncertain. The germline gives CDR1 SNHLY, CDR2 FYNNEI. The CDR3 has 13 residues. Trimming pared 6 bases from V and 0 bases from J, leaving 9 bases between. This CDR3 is CASRADISYEQYF. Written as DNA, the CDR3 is TGTGCCAGCAGGGCAGACATCTCCTACGAGCAGTACTTC.

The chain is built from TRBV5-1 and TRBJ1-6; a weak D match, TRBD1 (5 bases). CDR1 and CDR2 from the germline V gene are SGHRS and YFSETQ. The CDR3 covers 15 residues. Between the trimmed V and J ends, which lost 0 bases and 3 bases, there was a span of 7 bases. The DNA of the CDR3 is TGCGCCAGCAGCTTGGGCCAGGGCTATAATTCACCCCTCCACTTT. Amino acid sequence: CASSLGQGYNSPLHF.

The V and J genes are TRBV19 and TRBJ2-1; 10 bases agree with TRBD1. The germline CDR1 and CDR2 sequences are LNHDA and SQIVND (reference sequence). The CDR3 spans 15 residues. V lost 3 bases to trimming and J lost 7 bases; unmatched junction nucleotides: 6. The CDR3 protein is CASSMGTGVLNEQFF. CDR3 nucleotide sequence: TGTGCCAGTAGTATGGGGACAGGGGTTTTGAATGAGCAGTTCTTC.

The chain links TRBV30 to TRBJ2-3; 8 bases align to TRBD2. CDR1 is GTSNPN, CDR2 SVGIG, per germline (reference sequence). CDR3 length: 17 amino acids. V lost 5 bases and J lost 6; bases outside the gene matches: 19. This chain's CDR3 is CAWVRSGRGGVRDTQYF. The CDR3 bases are TGTGCCTGGGTCCGGAGCGGGAGAGGGGGTGTTAGGGATACGCAGTATTTT.

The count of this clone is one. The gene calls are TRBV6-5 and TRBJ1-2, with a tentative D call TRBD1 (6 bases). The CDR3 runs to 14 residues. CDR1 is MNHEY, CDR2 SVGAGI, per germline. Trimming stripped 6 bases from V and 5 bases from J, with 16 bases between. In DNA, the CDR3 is TGTGCCAGCAGACAAGGGGGTCCGGGATATGGCTACACCTTC. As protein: CASRQGGPGYGYTF.

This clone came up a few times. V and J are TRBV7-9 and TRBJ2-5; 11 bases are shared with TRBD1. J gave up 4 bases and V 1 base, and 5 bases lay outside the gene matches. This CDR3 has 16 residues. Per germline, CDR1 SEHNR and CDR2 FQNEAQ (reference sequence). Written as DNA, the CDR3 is TGTGCCAGCAGCTTAGGGGGACAGGGGGTCGTAGAGACCCAGTACTTC. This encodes CASSLGGQGVVETQYF.

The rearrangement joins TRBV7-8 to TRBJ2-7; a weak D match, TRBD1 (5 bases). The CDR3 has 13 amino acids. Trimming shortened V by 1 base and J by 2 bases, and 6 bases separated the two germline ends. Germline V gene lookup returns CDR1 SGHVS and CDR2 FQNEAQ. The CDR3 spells CASSLVTAYEQYF. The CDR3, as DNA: TGTGCCAGCAGCTTAGTGACAGCCTACGAGCAGTACTTC. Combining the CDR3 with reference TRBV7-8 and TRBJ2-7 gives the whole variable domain GAGVSQSPRYKVAKRGQDVALRCDPISGHVSLFWYQQALGQGPEFLTYFQNEAQLDKSGLPSDRFFAERPEGSVSTLKIQRTQQEDSAVYLCASSLVTAYEQYFGPGTRLTVT.

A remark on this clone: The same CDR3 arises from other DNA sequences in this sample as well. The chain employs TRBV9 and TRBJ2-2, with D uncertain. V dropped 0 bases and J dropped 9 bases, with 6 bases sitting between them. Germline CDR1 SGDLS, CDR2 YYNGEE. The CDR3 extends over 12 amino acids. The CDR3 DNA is TGTGCCAGCAGCGTAGTGGGCCGGGAGCTGTTTTTT. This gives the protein CASSVVGRELFF.

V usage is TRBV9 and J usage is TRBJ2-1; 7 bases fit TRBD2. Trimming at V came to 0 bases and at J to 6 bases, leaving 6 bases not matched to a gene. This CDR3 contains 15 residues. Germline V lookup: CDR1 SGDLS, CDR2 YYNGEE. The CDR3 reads CASSVDGRRANEQFF. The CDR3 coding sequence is TGTGCCAGCAGCGTAGACGGGAGGAGGGCCAATGAGCAGTTCTTC.

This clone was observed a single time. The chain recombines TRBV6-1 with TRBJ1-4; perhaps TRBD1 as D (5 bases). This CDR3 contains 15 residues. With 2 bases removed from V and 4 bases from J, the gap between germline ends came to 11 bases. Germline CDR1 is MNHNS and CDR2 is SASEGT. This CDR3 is CASSEWQGGNEKLFF. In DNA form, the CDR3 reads TGTGCCAGCAGTGAATGGCAGGGTGGTAATGAAAAACTGTTTTTT.